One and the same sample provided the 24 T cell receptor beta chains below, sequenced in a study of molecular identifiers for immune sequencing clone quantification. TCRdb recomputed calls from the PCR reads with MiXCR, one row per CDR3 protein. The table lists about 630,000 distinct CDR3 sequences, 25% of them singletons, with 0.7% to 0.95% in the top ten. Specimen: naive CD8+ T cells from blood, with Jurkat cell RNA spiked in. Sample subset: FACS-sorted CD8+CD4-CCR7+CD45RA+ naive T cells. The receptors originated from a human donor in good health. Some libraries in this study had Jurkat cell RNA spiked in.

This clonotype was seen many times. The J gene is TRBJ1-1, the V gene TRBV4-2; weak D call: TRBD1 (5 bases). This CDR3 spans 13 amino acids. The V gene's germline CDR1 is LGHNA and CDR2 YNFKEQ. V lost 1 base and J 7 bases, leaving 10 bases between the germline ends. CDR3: CASSQGAGSEAFF. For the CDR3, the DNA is TGTGCCAGCAGCCAAGGGGCAGGGAGTGAAGCTTTCTTT.

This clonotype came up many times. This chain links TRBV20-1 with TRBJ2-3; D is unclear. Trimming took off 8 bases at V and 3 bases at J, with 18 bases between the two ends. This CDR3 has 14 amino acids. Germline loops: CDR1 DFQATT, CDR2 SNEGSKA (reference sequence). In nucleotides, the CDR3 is TGCAGTTACAGTGAAGGCCTCTTGACAGATACGCAGTATTTT. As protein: CSYSEGLLTDTQYF.

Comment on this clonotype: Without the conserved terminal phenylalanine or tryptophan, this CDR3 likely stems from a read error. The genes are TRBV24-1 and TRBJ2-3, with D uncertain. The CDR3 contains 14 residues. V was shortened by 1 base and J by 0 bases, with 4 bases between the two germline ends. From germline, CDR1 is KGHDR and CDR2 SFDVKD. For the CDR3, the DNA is TGTGCCACCAGTGATTTCGCCAGCACAGATACGCAGTATTCT. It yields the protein CATSDFASTDTQYS.

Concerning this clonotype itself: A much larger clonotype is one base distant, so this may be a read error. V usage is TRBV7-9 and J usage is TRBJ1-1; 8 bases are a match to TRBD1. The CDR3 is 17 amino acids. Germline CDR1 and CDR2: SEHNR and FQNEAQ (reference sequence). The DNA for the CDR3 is TGTGCCAGCAGCTCCCTCCAATCGACGGACAGGGTCACTGCAGCTTTCTTT. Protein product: CASSSLQSTDRVTAAFF.

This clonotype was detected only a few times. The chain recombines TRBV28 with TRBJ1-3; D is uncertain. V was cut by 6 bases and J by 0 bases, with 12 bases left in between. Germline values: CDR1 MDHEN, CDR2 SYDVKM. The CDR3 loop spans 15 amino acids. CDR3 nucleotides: TGTGCCAGCAGCCGTGACGGCCTCTCTGGAAACACCATATATTTT. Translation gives CASSRDGLSGNTIYF. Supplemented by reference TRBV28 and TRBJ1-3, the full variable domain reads DVKVTQSSRYLVKRTGEKVFLECVQDMDHENMFWYRQDPGLGLRLIYFSYDVKMKEKGDIPEGYSVSREKKERFSLILESASTNQTSMYLCASSRDGLSGNTIYFGEGSWLTVV.

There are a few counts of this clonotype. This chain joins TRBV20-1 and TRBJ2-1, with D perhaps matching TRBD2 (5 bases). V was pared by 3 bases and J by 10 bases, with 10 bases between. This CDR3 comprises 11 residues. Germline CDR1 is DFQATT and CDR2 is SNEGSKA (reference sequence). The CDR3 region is CSARRVSEQFF. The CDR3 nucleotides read TGCAGTGCTAGGCGGGTTTCCGAGCAGTTCTTC.

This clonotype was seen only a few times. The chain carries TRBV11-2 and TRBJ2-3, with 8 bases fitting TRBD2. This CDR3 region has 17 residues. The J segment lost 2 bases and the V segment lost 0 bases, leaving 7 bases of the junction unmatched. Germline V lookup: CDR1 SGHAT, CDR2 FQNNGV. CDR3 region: CASSLDISGAYTDTQYF. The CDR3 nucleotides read TGTGCCAGCAGCTTAGATATTAGCGGGGCTTACACAGATACGCAGTATTTT.

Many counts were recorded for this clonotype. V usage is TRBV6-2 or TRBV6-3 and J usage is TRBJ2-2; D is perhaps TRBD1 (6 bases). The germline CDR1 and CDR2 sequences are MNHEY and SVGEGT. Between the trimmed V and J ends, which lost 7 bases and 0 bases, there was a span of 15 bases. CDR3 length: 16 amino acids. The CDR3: CASTGQTVANTGELFF. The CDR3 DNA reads TGTGCCAGCACAGGACAGACGGTCGCGAACACCGGGGAGCTGTTTTTT.

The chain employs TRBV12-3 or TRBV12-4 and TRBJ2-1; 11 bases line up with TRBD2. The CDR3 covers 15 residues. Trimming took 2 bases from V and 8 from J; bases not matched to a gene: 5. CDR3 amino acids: CASSLYLAGGDEQFF. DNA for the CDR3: TGTGCCAGCAGTTTATACCTAGCGGGGGGTGATGAGCAGTTCTTC.

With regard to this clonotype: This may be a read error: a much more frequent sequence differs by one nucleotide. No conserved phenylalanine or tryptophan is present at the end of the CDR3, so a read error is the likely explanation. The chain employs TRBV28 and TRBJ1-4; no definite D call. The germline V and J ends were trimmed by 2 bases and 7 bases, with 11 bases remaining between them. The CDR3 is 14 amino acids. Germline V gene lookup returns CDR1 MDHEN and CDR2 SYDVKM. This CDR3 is CASSLPTGGEKLFL. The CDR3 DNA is TGTGCCAGCAGTTTACCGACCGGTGGTGAAAAACTGTTTCTT.

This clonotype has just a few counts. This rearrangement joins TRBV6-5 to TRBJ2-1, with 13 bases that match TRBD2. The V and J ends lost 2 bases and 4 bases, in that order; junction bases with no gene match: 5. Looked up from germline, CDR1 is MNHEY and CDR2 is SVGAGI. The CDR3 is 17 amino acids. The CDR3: CASSYAGTSGVYNEQFF. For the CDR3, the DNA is TGTGCCAGCAGTTACGCCGGGACTAGCGGGGTTTACAATGAGCAGTTCTTC.

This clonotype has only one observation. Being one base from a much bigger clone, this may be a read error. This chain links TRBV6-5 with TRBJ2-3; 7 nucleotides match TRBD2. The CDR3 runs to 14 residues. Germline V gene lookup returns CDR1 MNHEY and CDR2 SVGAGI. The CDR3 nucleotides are TGTGCCGGCAGTTACGGACTAGGGACAGATACGCAGTATTTT. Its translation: CAGSYGLGTDTQYF.

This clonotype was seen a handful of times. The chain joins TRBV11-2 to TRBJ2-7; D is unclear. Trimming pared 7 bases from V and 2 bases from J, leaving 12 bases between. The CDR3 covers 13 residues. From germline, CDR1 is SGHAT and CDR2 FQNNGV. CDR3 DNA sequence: TGTGCCAGCACTCAGTACATCCCCTACGAGCAGTACTTC. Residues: CASTQYIPYEQYF.

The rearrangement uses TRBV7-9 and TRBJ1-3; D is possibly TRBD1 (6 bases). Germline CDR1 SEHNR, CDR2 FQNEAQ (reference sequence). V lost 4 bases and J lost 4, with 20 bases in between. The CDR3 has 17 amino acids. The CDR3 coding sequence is TGTGCCAGCAGCTGGACCACCGAGGGGGGTTACGGAAACACCATATATTTT. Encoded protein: CASSWTTEGGYGNTIYF.

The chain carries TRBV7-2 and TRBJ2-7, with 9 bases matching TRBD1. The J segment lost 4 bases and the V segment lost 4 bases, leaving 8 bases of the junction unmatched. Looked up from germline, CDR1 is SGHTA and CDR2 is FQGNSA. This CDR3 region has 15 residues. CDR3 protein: CASSWWTGDSYEQYF. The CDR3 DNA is TGTGCCAGCAGCTGGTGGACAGGGGATTCATACGAGCAGTACTTC.

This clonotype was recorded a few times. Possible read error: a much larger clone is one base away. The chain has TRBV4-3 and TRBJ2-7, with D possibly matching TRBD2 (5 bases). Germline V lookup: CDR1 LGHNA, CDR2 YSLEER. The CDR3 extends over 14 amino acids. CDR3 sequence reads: CASSQDPLAYGHTF. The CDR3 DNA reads TGCGCCAGCAGCCAAGATCCCCTAGCTTATGGTCATACCTTC.

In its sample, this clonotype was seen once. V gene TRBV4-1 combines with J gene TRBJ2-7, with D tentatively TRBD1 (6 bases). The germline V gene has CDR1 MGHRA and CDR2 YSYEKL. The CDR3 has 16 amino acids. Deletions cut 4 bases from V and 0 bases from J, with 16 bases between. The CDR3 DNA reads TGCGCCAGCAGCCGCCCAGGGGCAGTGGCCTCCTACGAGCAGTACTTC. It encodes CASSRPGAVASYEQYF.

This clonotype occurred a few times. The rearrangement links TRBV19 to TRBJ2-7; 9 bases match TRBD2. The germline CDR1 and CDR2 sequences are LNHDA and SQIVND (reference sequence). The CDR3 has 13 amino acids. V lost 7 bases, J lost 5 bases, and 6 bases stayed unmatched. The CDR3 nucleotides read TGTGCCAGTACCCATAGCGGGGGCGACGAGCAGTACTTC. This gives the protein CASTHSGGDEQYF.

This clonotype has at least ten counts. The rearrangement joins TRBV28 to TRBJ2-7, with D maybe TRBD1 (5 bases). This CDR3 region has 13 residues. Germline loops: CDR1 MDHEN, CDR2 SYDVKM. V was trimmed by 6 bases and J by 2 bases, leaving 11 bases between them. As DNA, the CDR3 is TGTGCCAGCAGCGGAGCCAGGGCCTACGAGCAGTACTTC. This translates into CASSGARAYEQYF.

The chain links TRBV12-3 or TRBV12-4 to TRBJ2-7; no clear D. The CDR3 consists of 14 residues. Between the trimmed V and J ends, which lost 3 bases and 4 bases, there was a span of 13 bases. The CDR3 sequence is CASSLAASEYEQYF. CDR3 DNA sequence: TGTGCCAGCAGTTTGGCGGCCAGCGAATACGAGCAGTACTTC.

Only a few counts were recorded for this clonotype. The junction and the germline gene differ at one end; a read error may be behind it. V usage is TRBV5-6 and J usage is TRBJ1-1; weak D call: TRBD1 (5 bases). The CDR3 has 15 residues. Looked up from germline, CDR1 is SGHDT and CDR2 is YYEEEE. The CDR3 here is CARSLSWGGGTEAFF. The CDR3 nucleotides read TGTGCCCGCAGCTTGAGTTGGGGGGGTGGGACTGAAGCTTTCTTT.

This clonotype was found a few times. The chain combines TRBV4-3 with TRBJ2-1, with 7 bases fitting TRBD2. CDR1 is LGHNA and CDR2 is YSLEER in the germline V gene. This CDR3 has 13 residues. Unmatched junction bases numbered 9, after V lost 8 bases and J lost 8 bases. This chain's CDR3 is CASGGGVFDEQFF. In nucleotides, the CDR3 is TGCGCCAGCGGGGGGGGGGTGTTCGATGAGCAGTTCTTC.

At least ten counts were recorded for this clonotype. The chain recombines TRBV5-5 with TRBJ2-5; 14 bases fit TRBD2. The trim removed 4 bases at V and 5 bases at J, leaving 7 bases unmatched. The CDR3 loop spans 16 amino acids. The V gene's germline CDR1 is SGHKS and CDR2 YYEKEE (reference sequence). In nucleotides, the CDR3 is TGTGCCAGCAGCCAGGGACTAGCGGGAGTTTTGGAGACCCAGTACTTC. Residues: CASSQGLAGVLETQYF.

The CDR3 DNA is TGTGCCAGCAGTGATGGGGCGGGAGCTTTCTTT. This codes for CASSDGAGAFF. The chain joins TRBV2 to TRBJ1-1; tentatively, D is TRBD1 (5 bases). The germline V gene has CDR1 SNHLY and CDR2 FYNNEI. Trimming cost V 3 bases and J 10 bases, with 9 bases left between them. The CDR3 covers 11 residues.